A single sample gave rise to the 17 T cell receptor beta chains below, sequenced in a study of control samples from healthy donors and cancer patients. Assay: immunoSEQ multiplex PCR; the TCRdb copy retains only in-frame clones and omits some. Of around 94,000 clones listed, around 87% are singletons. What was sequenced was blood. The receptors were sampled from a woman in her 50s in good health.

The J gene is TRBJ1-1, the V gene TRBV19; weak D call: TRBD1 (5 bases). V lost 8 bases, J lost 4 bases, and 23 bases lay in between. This CDR3 comprises 16 residues. The germline V gene has CDR1 LNHDA and CDR2 SQIVND (reference sequence). This CDR3 reads CASDARSGPGGTEAFF. The CDR3 bases are TGTGCCAGTGACGCCCGGAGTGGGCCCGGGGGCACTGAAGCTTTCTTT. The full variable domain, its missing parts supplied by reference TRBV19 and TRBJ1-1, is DGGITQSPKYLFRKEGQNVTLSCEQNLNHDAMYWYRQDPGQGLRLIYYSQIVNDFQKGDIAEGYSVSREKKESFPLTVTSAQKNPTAFYLCASDARSGPGGTEAFFGQGTRLTVV.

Only one count was recorded for this clone. The chain uses TRBV6-5 and TRBJ1-4; D is unclear. The CDR3 has 16 residues. Trimming removed 4 bases from V and 4 bases from J, with 16 bases in between. Germline V gene sequence: CDR1 MNHEY, CDR2 SVGAGI. The CDR3 sequence is CASSSKRPPHNEKLFF. CDR3 DNA: TGTGCCAGCAGTTCAAAACGACCTCCCCATAATGAAAAACTGTTTTTT.

This clone has more than one count but fewer than ten. V is TRBV9 and J is TRBJ2-5; D is perhaps TRBD2 (6 bases). The CDR3 has 15 amino acids. Germline V gene lookup returns CDR1 SGDLS and CDR2 YYNGEE. Trimming removed 4 bases from V and 1 base from J, with 14 bases in between. CDR3 region: CASSLGLGGQETQYF. CDR3 nucleotides: TGTGCCAGCAGCCTCGGGTTGGGAGGCCAAGAGACCCAGTACTTC.

This clone occurred a few times. The chain has TRBV5-1 and TRBJ2-6; TRBD2 might be the D (5 bases). The CDR3 is 17 residues long. Germline V gives CDR1 SGHRS, CDR2 YFSETQ. The germline V and J ends were trimmed by 1 base and 0 bases, with 11 bases remaining between them. CDR3 bases: TGCGCCAGCAGCTTGACCCACGGAGGCTCTGGGGCCAACGTCCTGACTTTC. It codes for CASSLTHGGSGANVLTF.

V and J are TRBV19 and TRBJ2-1; D is undetermined. The V end was cut by 6 bases, the J end by 8 bases, with 14 bases between. The CDR3 length is 13 residues. Germline V gene data show CDR1 as LNHDA and CDR2 as SQIVND (reference sequence). The CDR3 region has the DNA TGTGCCAGTAGAGGGCCTACGATCGATGAGCAGTTCTTC. This codes for CASRGPTIDEQFF.

The rearrangement joins TRBV5-1 to TRBJ2-7; tentative D call: TRBD2 (6 bases). CDR1 and CDR2 from the germline V gene are SGHRS and YFSETQ. V was clipped by 4 bases and J by 1 base, with 12 bases between them. The CDR3 length is 14 residues. The CDR3 region is CASSPGGASYEQYF. CDR3 DNA: TGCGCCAGCAGCCCCGGCGGGGCGTCCTACGAGCAGTACTTC.

This chain links TRBV14 with TRBJ2-3; D is ambiguous. V was trimmed by 3 bases and J by 0 bases, leaving 10 bases between them. The CDR3 runs 15 residues. CDR1 is SGHDN, CDR2 FVKESK, per germline. CDR3 region: CASSHLRYSTDTQYF. CDR3 sequence (DNA): TGTGCCAGCAGCCACCTCCGATATAGCACAGATACGCAGTATTTT.

The V and J genes are TRBV2 and TRBJ1-5; D unclear. The CDR3 is 15 amino acids. V was trimmed by 3 bases and J by 7 bases, leaving 16 bases between them. Germline V lookup: CDR1 SNHLY, CDR2 FYNNEI. The CDR3 is CASSDGVVGEQPQHF. For the CDR3, the DNA is TGTGCCAGCAGTGATGGGGTCGTGGGAGAGCAGCCCCAGCATTTT.

CDR3 amino acids: CASSLVPSGNPVGETQYF. The CDR3, as DNA: TGCGCCAGCAGCTTGGTCCCTAGCGGGAACCCCGTCGGGGAGACCCAGTACTTC. The chain employs TRBV5-1 and TRBJ2-5; the match to TRBD2 covers 9 bases. CDR1 is SGHRS and CDR2 is YFSETQ in the germline V gene. The ends lost 0 bases at V and 5 bases at J; junction bases unmatched: 14. The CDR3 loop spans 18 amino acids.

The rearrangement links TRBV7-8 to TRBJ2-4; no firm D call. Trimming left V 1 base short and J 0 bases short, with 10 bases between. Germline V lookup: CDR1 SGHVS, CDR2 FQNEAQ. This CDR3 contains 16 residues. The CDR3: CASSLDFGVAKNIQYF. In nucleotides, the CDR3 is TGTGCCAGCAGCTTAGATTTTGGGGTAGCCAAAAACATTCAGTACTTC.

This chain connects TRBV12-3 or TRBV12-4 to TRBJ1-5; D ambiguous. The CDR3 contains 12 residues. The V gene lost 6 bases and the J gene lost 9 bases, with 12 bases spanning the gap. CDR3 residues: CASRTSRGPQHF. In nucleotides, the CDR3 is TGTGCCAGCAGGACTTCCCGAGGGCCCCAGCATTTT.

The J gene is TRBJ2-2, the V gene TRBV19; 8 nucleotides match TRBD2. The CDR3 spans 15 residues. V trimming: 3 bases; J trimming: 5 bases; junction bases outside the gene matches: 5. CDR1 is LNHDA, CDR2 SQIVND, per germline (reference sequence). The CDR3 protein is CASSIPGGGTGELFF. The CDR3 DNA reads as TGTGCCAGTAGTATTCCGGGAGGGGGAACCGGGGAGCTGTTTTTT.

CDR3 nucleotide sequence: TGTGCCAGCAGTTCAAACAGGATTCAGCCCCAGCATTTT. The encoded protein is CASSSNRIQPQHF. The rearrangement links TRBV12-3 or TRBV12-4 to TRBJ1-5, with D possibly matching TRBD1 (5 bases). V was pared by 4 bases and J by 6 bases, with 10 bases between. This CDR3 has 13 amino acids.

The gene calls are TRBV12-3 or TRBV12-4 and TRBJ1-2, with 7 bases identical to TRBD1. Trimming at V came to 4 bases and at J to 4 bases, leaving 3 bases not matched to a gene. The CDR3 is 13 amino acids. The CDR3 loop reads CASSSGTAYGYTF. The CDR3 DNA is TGTGCCAGCAGTTCCGGGACAGCCTATGGCTACACCTTC.

V and J are TRBV4-1 and TRBJ2-4; D not resolved. CDR1 is MGHRA and CDR2 is YSYEKL in the germline V gene. V lost 0 bases to trimming and J lost 0 bases, with 6 bases between them. The CDR3 length is 15 residues. CDR3 protein: CASSQDRTAKNIQYF. DNA of the CDR3: TGCGCCAGCAGCCAAGATCGAACAGCCAAAAACATTCAGTACTTC.

The chain joins TRBV11-2 to TRBJ1-5; D ambiguous. From germline, CDR1 is SGHAT and CDR2 FQNNGV. The CDR3 is made up of 13 amino acids. V gave up 0 bases and J gave up 7 bases, with 7 bases separating them. The chain's CDR3 is CASSLDRGQPQHF. In DNA, the CDR3 is TGTGCCAGCAGCTTAGATCGAGGGCAGCCCCAGCATTTT. The variable domain in full, with the rest retrieved from reference TRBV11-2 and TRBJ1-5, is EAGVAQSPRYKIIEKRQSVAFWCNPISGHATLYWYQQILGQGPKLLIQFQNNGVVDDSQLPKDRFSAERLKGVDSTLKIQPAKLEDSAVYLCASSLDRGQPQHFGDGTRLSIL.

The V gene is TRBV6-2 or TRBV6-3, the J gene TRBJ2-5; tentatively, D is TRBD1 (6 bases). The CDR3 consists of 19 residues. CDR1 is MNHEY, CDR2 SVGEGT, per germline. Between the trimmed V and J ends, which lost 1 base and 4 bases, there was a span of 25 bases. CDR3 in DNA: TGTGCCAGCAGTTACTACACCTCTGCACAGGGCCCATCAAGAGAGACCCAGTACTTC. It codes for CASSYYTSAQGPSRETQYF.